This paragraph reports one T cell receptor beta chain. From germline, CDR1 is MNHEY and CDR2 SVGAGI. The CDR3 spans 14 residues. V lost 6 bases and J lost 7; bases outside the gene matches: 10. PCR involved 60 Vbeta and 13 Jbeta primers. As originally analysed: Roughly 11 million shared chains were among the 65 million to 85 million unique TCR beta chains that a later analysis counted. TCRdb's copy holds only in-frame clones and misses some; the assay was immunoSEQ multiplex PCR. Clone size and V and J calls were adopted from that table, with D and trimming inferred from the DNA. The table has 95,000 to 110,000 clones, around 76% seen once. Donors sampled were nominally healthy, though unrecorded immune exposures were likely. This sample is part of a study of cytomegalovirus exposure and HLA in healthy donors.

Sequencing was performed on PBMCs. The chain employs TRBV6-5 and TRBJ1-2; TRBD1 matches 8 bases. This TCR was recovered from a woman aged 18-35 years in good health and CMV-seropositive. The DNA of the CDR3 is TGTGCCAGCAGACCGGGACAGGATTTTCGTGGCTACACCTTC. Its translation is CASRPGQDFRGYTF.